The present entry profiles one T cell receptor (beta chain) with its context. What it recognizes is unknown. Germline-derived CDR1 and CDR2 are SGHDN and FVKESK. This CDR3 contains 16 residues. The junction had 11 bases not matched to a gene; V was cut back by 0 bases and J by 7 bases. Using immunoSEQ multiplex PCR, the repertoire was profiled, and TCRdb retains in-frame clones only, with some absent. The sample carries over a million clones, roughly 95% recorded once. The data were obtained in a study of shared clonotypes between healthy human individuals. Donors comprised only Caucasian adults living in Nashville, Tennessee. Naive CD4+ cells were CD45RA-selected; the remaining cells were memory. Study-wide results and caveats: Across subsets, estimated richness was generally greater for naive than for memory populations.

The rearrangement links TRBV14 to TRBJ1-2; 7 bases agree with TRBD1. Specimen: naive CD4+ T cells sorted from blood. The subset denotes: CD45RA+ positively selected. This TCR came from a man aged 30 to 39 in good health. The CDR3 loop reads CASSQDTAGGVRGYTF. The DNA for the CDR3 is TGTGCCAGCAGCCAAGATACGGCAGGGGGTGTACGTGGCTACACCTTC.